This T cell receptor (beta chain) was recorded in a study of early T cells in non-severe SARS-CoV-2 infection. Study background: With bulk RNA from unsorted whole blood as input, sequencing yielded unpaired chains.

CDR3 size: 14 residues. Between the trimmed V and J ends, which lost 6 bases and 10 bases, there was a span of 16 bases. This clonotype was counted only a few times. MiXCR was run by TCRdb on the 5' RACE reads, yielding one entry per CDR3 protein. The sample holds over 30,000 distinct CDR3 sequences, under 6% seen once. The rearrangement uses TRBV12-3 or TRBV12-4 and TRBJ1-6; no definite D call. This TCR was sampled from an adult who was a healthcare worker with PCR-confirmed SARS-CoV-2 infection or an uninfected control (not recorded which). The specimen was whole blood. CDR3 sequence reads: CASSSQEVRSPLHF. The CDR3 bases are TGTGCCAGCAGCAGTCAGGAGGTTCGGTCACCCCTCCACTTT.